These 6 T cell receptor beta chains were sequenced from one sample in a study of T cell changes during pregnancy in multiple sclerosis. Method: immunoSEQ multiplex PCR; TCRdb's copy keeps in-frame clones and lacks some. Here the sample spans about 40,000 clones, about 91% being singletons. This specimen was CD4+ T cells from peripheral blood mononuclear cells, taken before pregnancy. The receptors were gathered from a female donor with multiple sclerosis, enrolled in a pregnancy study.

The chain carries TRBV7-9 and TRBJ1-5; no clear D. The germline CDR1 and CDR2 sequences are SEHNR and FQNEAQ (reference sequence). The CDR3 consists of 13 residues. V lost 4 bases and J lost 3, with 7 bases in between. In DNA, the CDR3 is TGTGCCAGCAGCTCCCGAGCCAATCAGCCCCAGCATTTT. This gives the protein CASSSRANQPQHF.

The chain is built from TRBV19 and TRBJ1-2; TRBD1 matches 8 bases. V shed 7 bases, J shed 5 bases, and the junction held 12 bases outside the gene matches. The CDR3 has 15 amino acids. CDR1 and CDR2 from the germline V gene are LNHDA and SQIVND (reference sequence). The CDR3 DNA reads TGTGCCAGTACCAACCAAGGGAGGACAGGGTATGGCTACACCTTC. Translating gives CASTNQGRTGYGYTF.

The J gene is TRBJ1-2, the V gene TRBV7-2; D unresolved. The CDR3 spans 13 residues. The germline CDR1 and CDR2 sequences are SGHTA and FQGNSA. The ends were cut back, 5 bases at V and 3 bases at J, with 10 bases in the middle. The CDR3 region is CASSRERYYGYTF. The DNA of the CDR3 is TGTGCCAGCAGCCGGGAGCGGTACTATGGCTACACCTTC.

V gene TRBV6-6 combines with J gene TRBJ2-1, with 10 positions matching TRBD2. Per germline, CDR1 MNHNY and CDR2 SVGAGI (reference sequence). The CDR3 loop spans 16 amino acids. The trim removed 6 bases at V and 7 bases at J, leaving 12 bases unmatched. Here the CDR3 reads CASRETSGKDGNEQFF. The DNA of the CDR3 is TGTGCCAGCAGAGAAACTAGCGGGAAAGACGGGAATGAGCAGTTCTTC.

The chain carries TRBV2 and TRBJ2-5; D unresolved. Germline assignment: CDR1 SNHLY and CDR2 FYNNEI. This CDR3 is built from 13 residues. Trimming removed 5 bases from V and 3 bases from J, with 10 bases in between. DNA for the CDR3: TGTGCCAGCAGTCCCGGGTGGAAAGAGACCCAGTACTTC. Translation: CASSPGWKETQYF.

Only one count was recorded for this clone. This chain uses TRBV6-6 with TRBJ2-7; 7 bases match TRBD2. The germline CDR1 and CDR2 sequences are MNHNY and SVGAGI (reference sequence). V lost 8 bases, J lost 5 bases, and 6 bases stayed unmatched. This CDR3 spans 12 amino acids. CDR3 nucleotides: TGTGCCAGCGGGAGGGCCTTAAACGAGCAGTACTTC. Encoded protein: CASGRALNEQYF.